This TCR beta chain was captured by sequencing in a study of CD8 T cells in Susac syndrome. CD8+ and CD4+ T cells from blood underwent TCR beta sequencing, which was carried out in a high-throughput format. TEMRA cells were FACS-enriched, while CD8+ and CD4+ T cells were negatively isolated. Reverse transcription of 0.5 to 1 ug RNA was performed with random hexamers. TCRdb independently ran MiXCR on the immunoSEQ multiplex PCR reads; one entry per CDR3 protein. Here the sample spans about 100,000 distinct CDR3 sequences, 95% being singletons. V lost 9 bases to trimming and J lost 2 bases, with 11 bases between them. The CDR3 sequence is 13 residues long. Germline loops: CDR1 WSHSY, CDR2 SAAADI.

Sequencing was carried out using CD8+ T cells from PBMCs. This clonotype was obtained from a human donor with Susac syndrome. The rearrangement joins TRBV10-2 to TRBJ2-1, with D perhaps TRBD2 (6 bases). CDR3 amino acids: CASHPGAYNEQFF. As DNA, the CDR3 is TGCGCCAGTCACCCGGGAGCCTACAATGAGCAGTTCTTC.